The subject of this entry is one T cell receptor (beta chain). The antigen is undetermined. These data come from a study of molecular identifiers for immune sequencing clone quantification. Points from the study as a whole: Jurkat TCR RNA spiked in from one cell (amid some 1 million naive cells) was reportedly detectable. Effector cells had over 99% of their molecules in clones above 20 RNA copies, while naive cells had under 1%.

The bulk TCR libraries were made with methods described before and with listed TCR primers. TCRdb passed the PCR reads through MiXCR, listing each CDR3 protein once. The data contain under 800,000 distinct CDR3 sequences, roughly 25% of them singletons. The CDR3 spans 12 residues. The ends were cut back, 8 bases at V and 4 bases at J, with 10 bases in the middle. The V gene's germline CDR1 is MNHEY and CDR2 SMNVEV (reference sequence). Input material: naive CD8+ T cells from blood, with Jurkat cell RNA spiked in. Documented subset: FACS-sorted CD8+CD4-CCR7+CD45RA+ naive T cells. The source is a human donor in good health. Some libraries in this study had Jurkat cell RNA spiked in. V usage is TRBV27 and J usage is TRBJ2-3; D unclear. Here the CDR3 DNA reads TGTGCCAGCCGGAGACAAGCAGATACGCAGTATTTT. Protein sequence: CASRRQADTQYF.